The TCR beta chain described here comes from a study of cytomegalovirus exposure and HLA in healthy donors. Study-wide points: An apparent linkage of common viral pathogens to several of the most significant clusters emerged in a later analysis.

In this sample, this clone turned up a few times. Antigen: not known. In the same sample, other DNA sequences code for this CDR3. With 60 Vbeta and 13 Jbeta primers, the PCR was carried out. Under the authors' procedure: About 9.9 million shared chains were among tens of millions of unique TCR beta chains counted in a later analysis. TCRdb's copy holds only in-frame clones and misses some; the assay was immunoSEQ multiplex PCR. The V and J calls and clone size were taken over from that table, and D and trimming were inferred from the DNA. The sample has some 120,000 clones; 70% to 80% are singletons. V dropped 1 base and J dropped 1 base, with 7 bases sitting between them. The CDR3 extends over 14 amino acids. Per the germline V gene, CDR1 is SEHNR and CDR2 is FQNEAQ (reference sequence).

The receptor's source is a woman aged 45-65 years in good health and CMV-seropositive. This sequence joins TRBV7-9 and TRBJ1-1, with a possible D match to TRBD1 (6 bases). The material sequenced was PBMCs. This CDR3 is CASSLGTANTEAFF. In nucleotides, the CDR3 is TGTGCCAGCAGCTTAGGGACAGCGAACACTGAAGCTTTCTTT.